The 11 T cell receptor beta chains reported below all come from one sample, sequenced in a study of long-term antiretroviral therapy in people with HIV. The authors ran the immunoSEQ assay, v3.0, at survey level. Method: immunoSEQ multiplex PCR; TCRdb's copy keeps in-frame clones and lacks some. The profile shows 15,000 to 20,000 clones, around 88% of them singletons. The sequencing used unsorted PBMCs, collected around 2.3 years before starting antiretroviral therapy. The receptors come from a woman in her thirties with HIV.

The V gene is TRBV7-2, the J gene TRBJ1-2; no clear D gene. Germline V gene data show CDR1 as SGHTA and CDR2 as FQGNSA. The CDR3 consists of 14 residues. Trimming took 2 bases from V and 5 from J, leaving 12 bases between them. CDR3 amino acids: CASSLTGEAYGYTF. The DNA for the CDR3 is TGTGCCAGCAGCTTAACGGGAGAAGCTTATGGCTACACCTTC.

The J gene is TRBJ2-7, the V gene TRBV10-3; the match to TRBD2 covers 8 bases. CDR1 is ENHRY and CDR2 is SYGVKD in the germline V gene. The CDR3 is 14 residues long. V trimming: 5 bases; J trimming: 2 bases; junction bases outside the gene matches: 5. This CDR3 is CAISPGGGPYEQYF. The CDR3 region has the DNA TGTGCCATCAGTCCCGGCGGGGGGCCCTACGAGCAGTACTTC.

J is TRBJ1-2 and V is TRBV19; 7 bases align to TRBD1. Germline CDR1 is LNHDA and CDR2 is SQIVND (reference sequence). The CDR3 sequence is 14 residues long. The trim removed 3 bases at V and 4 bases at J, leaving 5 bases unmatched. This chain's CDR3 is CASSIRDSSYGYTF. CDR3 sequence (DNA): TGTGCCAGTAGTATTCGGGACAGTTCCTATGGCTACACCTTC.

The chain joins TRBV19 to TRBJ1-1, with TRBD1 matching over 7 bases. The CDR3 covers 15 residues. CDR1 is LNHDA, CDR2 SQIVND, per germline (reference sequence). Trimming cost V 7 bases and J 1 base; bases outside gene matches: 9. The CDR3 is CASIWDSFSNTEAFF. The CDR3 DNA is TGTGCCAGTATTTGGGACAGTTTTTCGAACACTGAAGCTTTCTTT.

The chain is built from TRBV7-8 and TRBJ2-7, with 7 bases identical to TRBD1. Germline V CDR1 and CDR2: SGHVS, FQNEAQ. With V trimmed by 2 bases and J by 3 bases, 4 bases remained unmatched. This CDR3 spans 14 amino acids. CDR3 sequence (DNA): TGTGCCAGCAGCTTAACAGGGGCGATCTACGAGCAGTACTTC. Translating it yields CASSLTGAIYEQYF.

The table lists this clone with a count of one. The genes are TRBV14 and TRBJ2-5; no clear D. Trimming took off 0 bases at V and 6 bases at J, with 11 bases between the two ends. Germline V gives CDR1 SGHDN, CDR2 FVKESK. The CDR3 length is 14 residues. The CDR3 bases are TGTGCCAGCAGCCAAGATTGGGCAAGAAAGACCCAGTACTTC. Translating it yields CASSQDWARKTQYF. The complete variable domain, with remaining parts taken from reference TRBV14 and TRBJ2-5, reads EAGVTQFPSHSVIEKGQTVTLRCDPISGHDNLYWYRRVMGKEIKFLLHFVKESKQDESGMPNNRFLAERTGGTYSTLKVQPAELEDSGVYFCASSQDWARKTQYFGPGTRLLVL.

This clone was detected only a few times. V and J are TRBV5-1 and TRBJ1-2; D gene unclear. The germline V and J ends were trimmed by 4 bases and 6 bases, with 10 bases remaining between them. This CDR3 has 12 amino acids. Per the germline V gene, CDR1 is SGHRS and CDR2 is YFSETQ. For the CDR3, the DNA is TGCGCCAGCAGCGGTGGGCGAAATGGCTACACCTTC. Translation: CASSGGRNGYTF.

For the CDR3, the DNA is TGTGCCAGCTCACCGGCCCTAAGCAACCAAGACACTGAAGCTTTCTTT. As protein: CASSPALSNQDTEAFF. This rearrangement joins TRBV18 to TRBJ1-1; unclear D gene. The CDR3 totals 16 residues. Trimming cost V 3 bases and J 3 bases, with 17 bases left between them. From germline, CDR1 is KGHSH and CDR2 LQKENI.

The rearrangement links TRBV27 to TRBJ1-1; D remains ambiguous. Trimming removed 11 bases at V and 3 bases at J, with 16 bases between. Germline CDR1 is MNHEY and CDR2 is SMNVEV (reference sequence). This CDR3 has 13 residues. The CDR3 bases are TGTGCCGCCAGCAGCGGAGGCCACACTGAAGCTTTCTTT. Encoded protein: CAASSGGHTEAFF.

The genes are TRBV4-1 and TRBJ1-1; D remains ambiguous. This CDR3 has 14 amino acids. Trimming pared 0 bases from V and 8 bases from J, leaving 13 bases between. Germline values: CDR1 MGHRA, CDR2 YSYEKL. The CDR3 sequence is CASSQDRAKSEAFF. The CDR3, as DNA: TGCGCCAGCAGCCAAGATCGTGCCAAATCAGAAGCTTTCTTT.

This clone was detected once. This rearrangement joins TRBV30 to TRBJ2-2; perhaps TRBD1 as D (5 bases). Per the germline V gene, CDR1 is GTSNPN and CDR2 is SVGIG (reference sequence). Trimming removed 3 bases from V and 9 bases from J, with 17 bases in between. The CDR3 has 14 amino acids. This CDR3 reads CAWRGAGFSRELFF. CDR3 nucleotides: TGTGCCTGGAGAGGGGCAGGGTTTTCCCGGGAGCTGTTTTTT.